A single sample gave rise to the 22 T cell receptor beta chains below, sequenced in a study of a mutant IDH1 vaccine in newly diagnosed glioma. These receptors have no known antigen. The time point denotes: week 47, end of study. All doses held 300 ug of mutant IDH1 20-mer peptide, with topical imiquimod. Using immunoSEQ multiplex PCR, the repertoire was profiled, and TCRdb retains in-frame clones only, with some absent. This sample yields about 11,000 clones, of which around 81% are seen a single time; less than 20% belongs to the top ten. The sample was PBMCs, taken from a glioma patient whose treatment included an IDH1 peptide vaccine. The receptor source for this set is a man aged 30 to 39 with glioma.

This sequence joins TRBV29-1 and TRBJ1-2; tentative D call: TRBD1 (6 bases). Germline CDR1 reads SQVTM; CDR2 reads ANQGSEA. Trimming left V 1 base short and J 3 bases short, with 18 bases between. The CDR3 spans 16 residues. In DNA form, the CDR3 reads TGCAGCGTTGAAGTTGTCAGGGGACGGGGTTACTATGGCTACACCTTC. It is translated as CSVEVVRGRGYYGYTF.

V and J are TRBV9 and TRBJ1-1; D remains ambiguous. Germline CDR1 SGDLS, CDR2 YYNGEE. The CDR3 consists of 12 residues. Trimming shortened V by 4 bases and J by 3 bases, and 7 bases separated the two germline ends. The CDR3 loop reads CASSPEDTEAFF. CDR3 DNA sequence: TGTGCCAGCAGCCCGGAGGACACTGAAGCTTTCTTT.

This rearrangement joins TRBV30 to TRBJ1-1; D remains ambiguous. There are 11 residues in the CDR3. Between the trimmed V and J ends, which lost 4 bases and 4 bases, there was a span of 7 bases. Germline assignment: CDR1 GTSNPN and CDR2 SVGIG (reference sequence). The CDR3 sequence: CAWTEGTEAFF. The CDR3 DNA follows: TGTGCCTGGACAGAGGGCACTGAAGCTTTCTTT.

This chain uses TRBV7-9 with TRBJ2-7; maybe TRBD1 (6 bases). This CDR3 region has 14 residues. V gave up 4 bases and J gave up 0 bases, with 10 bases separating them. From germline, CDR1 is SEHNR and CDR2 FQNEAQ (reference sequence). This CDR3 is CASSSDSRSYEQYF. In DNA form, the CDR3 reads TGTGCCAGCAGCTCGGACAGTCGCTCCTACGAGCAGTACTTC.

The J gene is TRBJ2-5, the V gene TRBV5-5; TRBD2 matches at 14 bases. The ends lost 8 bases at V and 7 bases at J; junction bases unmatched: 16. The germline gives CDR1 SGHKS, CDR2 YYEKEE (reference sequence). This CDR3 is 17 amino acids long. The CDR3: CARGLAGVSASKGTQYF. Here the CDR3 DNA reads TGTGCCAGGGGACTAGCGGGAGTATCGGCTTCCAAGGGGACCCAGTACTTC.

V usage is TRBV6-5 and J usage is TRBJ1-1, with D tentatively TRBD1 (5 bases). V lost 2 bases and J lost 8, with 18 bases in between. The CDR3 spans 15 residues. CDR1 is MNHEY, CDR2 SVGAGI, per germline. The CDR3 loop reads CASSYSGTPREEAFF. The CDR3 DNA reads as TGTGCCAGCAGTTACAGCGGGACCCCCCGGGAGGAAGCTTTCTTT.

The chain uses TRBV5-5 and TRBJ1-5; no clear D. The CDR3 spans 13 residues. Germline CDR1 and CDR2: SGHKS and YYEKEE (reference sequence). The V end was cut by 0 bases, the J end by 7 bases, with 8 bases between. For the CDR3, the DNA is TGTGCCAGCAGCTTGGATAACGGGCAGCCCCAGCATTTT. The encoded protein is CASSLDNGQPQHF.

This chain connects TRBV4-1 to TRBJ2-3; possible D gene TRBD1, 5 bases. The CDR3 length is 14 residues. V shed 3 bases and J shed 3 bases, with 10 bases lying between them. From germline, CDR1 is MGHRA and CDR2 YSYEKL. The CDR3 protein is CASSQTSGTDTQYF. Written as DNA, the CDR3 is TGCGCCAGCAGCCAGACGTCAGGGACAGATACGCAGTATTTT.

The V gene is TRBV5-4, the J gene TRBJ2-7; no firm D call. Germline CDR1 SGHNT, CDR2 YYREEE (reference sequence). Trimming left V 4 bases short and J 6 bases short, with 14 bases between. The CDR3 length is 13 residues. CDR3 amino acids: CASSPDLDREQYF. The CDR3 DNA reads TGTGCCAGCAGCCCTGACTTAGATCGCGAGCAGTACTTC.

The table lists this clone with a count of one. The chain uses TRBV6-1 and TRBJ1-3; D uncertain. Trimming cost V 1 base and J 4 bases, with 11 bases left between them. The CDR3 is 15 amino acids. The germline V gene encodes CDR1 MNHNS and CDR2 SASEGT. The CDR3: CASSEGFGLGNTIYF. CDR3 sequence (DNA): TGTGCCAGCAGTGAAGGATTCGGTTTGGGAAACACCATATATTTT.

The chain joins TRBV5-4 to TRBJ2-7; 8 positions match TRBD1. CDR3 length equals 16 residues. V lost 4 bases, J lost 0 bases, and 9 bases stayed unmatched. Germline loops: CDR1 SGHNT, CDR2 YYREEE (reference sequence). This CDR3 reads CASSEPGQGNSYEQYF. Written as DNA, the CDR3 is TGTGCCAGCAGCGAACCTGGACAGGGAAACTCCTACGAGCAGTACTTC.

This rearrangement joins TRBV7-9 to TRBJ1-3; D is unresolved. The CDR3 length is 17 residues. CDR1 and CDR2 (germline): SEHNR, FQNEAQ (reference sequence). The V and J ends lost 1 base and 8 bases respectively, with 21 bases between them. The CDR3 protein is CASSLVVAPDFGDTIYF. The CDR3 nucleotides read TGTGCCAGCAGCTTAGTTGTCGCTCCTGATTTCGGGGACACCATATATTTT. The full variable domain, in which reference TRBV7-9 and TRBJ1-3 provide the parts outside the CDR3, is DTGVSQNPRHKITKRGQNVTFRCDPISEHNRLYWYRQTLGQGPEFLTYFQNEAQLEKSRLLSDRFSAERPKGSFSTLEIQRTEQGDSAMYLCASSLVVAPDFGDTIYFGEGSWLTVV.

The rearrangement links TRBV30 to TRBJ1-2; tentatively, D is TRBD1 (5 bases). Per germline, CDR1 GTSNPN and CDR2 SVGIG (reference sequence). The CDR3 runs to 15 residues. The V end was cut by 0 bases, the J end by 0 bases, with 11 bases between. The CDR3 sequence: CAWSVLGGTNYGYTF. In DNA, the CDR3 is TGTGCCTGGAGTGTACTTGGGGGGACTAACTATGGCTACACCTTC.

The table lists this clone with a few counts. The chain links TRBV11-2 to TRBJ1-1, with a weak D call TRBD1 (6 bases). The V end was cut by 4 bases, the J end by 8 bases, with 20 bases between. The CDR3 runs to 15 residues. Germline CDR1 SGHAT, CDR2 FQNNGV. The CDR3 loop is CASSWDATGIKEAFF. The CDR3 DNA reads TGTGCCAGCAGCTGGGACGCGACAGGAATAAAAGAAGCTTTCTTT.

This clone was detected once. The chain employs TRBV7-2 and TRBJ2-2; possibly TRBD1 for D (6 bases). CDR3 length: 17 amino acids. Trimming removed 2 bases from V and 6 bases from J, with 19 bases in between. From germline, CDR1 is SGHTA and CDR2 FQGNSA. For the CDR3, the DNA is TGTGCCAGCAGCTTATGGGTGGGGGCCCTCGGGGCCGGGGAGCTGTTTTTT. It specifies CASSLWVGALGAGELFF.

The chain has TRBV5-6 and TRBJ2-2; D may be TRBD1 (6 bases). The V gene's germline CDR1 is SGHDT and CDR2 YYEEEE. CDR3 size: 16 residues. Trimming cost V 0 bases and J 4 bases, with 13 bases left between them. CDR3 DNA sequence: TGTGCCAGCAGCTTGGGGGTTCAGGGGCGCACCGGGGAGCTGTTTTTT. It is translated as CASSLGVQGRTGELFF. The full variable domain, its missing parts supplied by reference TRBV5-6 and TRBJ2-2, is DAGVTQSPTHLIKTRGQQVTLRCSPKSGHDTVSWYQQALGQGPQFIFQYYEEEERQRGNFPDRFSGHQFPNYSSELNVNALLLGDSALYLCASSLGVQGRTGELFFGEGSRLTVL.

This chain connects TRBV5-6 to TRBJ2-1; 9 bases are shared with TRBD2. Per germline, CDR1 SGHDT and CDR2 YYEEEE. Trimming took 4 bases from V and 5 from J; bases not matched to a gene: 7. The CDR3 has 15 amino acids. The CDR3 loop is CASSPLAGVNNEQFF. Written as DNA, the CDR3 is TGTGCCAGCAGCCCCTTAGCGGGAGTGAACAATGAGCAGTTCTTC.

The rearrangement uses TRBV21-1 and TRBJ2-1; no DNA check was done on the table's D call, TRBD2. TRBV21-1 is tagged as a pseudogene. This CDR3 has 16 amino acids. CDR3 sequence: CASSSNGGNPYNEQFF. The CDR3 region has the DNA TGTGCCAGCAGCAGCAACGGAGGGAACCCCTACAATGAGCAGTTCTTC.

The V call is TRBV6-4, the J call TRBJ2-1; TRBD1 is a possible D gene (5 bases). Trimming removed 4 bases at V and 5 bases at J, with 15 bases between. The CDR3 length is 15 residues. Germline lookup yields CDR1 MRHNA and CDR2 SNTAGT. The CDR3 DNA is TGTGCCAGCAGTGCCCGCCTAGGGGTAGACAATGAGCAGTTCTTC. Translation: CASSARLGVDNEQFF.

This clone has only a few counts. The CDR3 sequence is CASSGGPGRNTEAFF. The CDR3 nucleotides read TGTGCCAGTAGTGGGGGCCCAGGAAGAAACACTGAAGCTTTCTTT. The chain combines TRBV19 with TRBJ1-1; perhaps TRBD1 as D (6 bases). CDR3 length: 15 residues. Germline assignment: CDR1 LNHDA and CDR2 SQIVND (reference sequence). Trimming stripped 5 bases from V and 2 bases from J, with 15 bases between.

Sample share makes this clone large. The chain joins TRBV9 to TRBJ1-1; possible D gene TRBD1, 5 bases. CDR1 is SGDLS, CDR2 YYNGEE, per germline. The V and J ends lost 0 bases and 2 bases respectively, with 20 bases between them. The CDR3 is 18 amino acids. CDR3: CASSVEKAVSRGNTEAFF. In DNA form, the CDR3 reads TGTGCCAGCAGCGTAGAAAAGGCAGTCTCTAGGGGAAACACTGAAGCTTTCTTT.

The gene calls are TRBV18 and TRBJ1-2; a weak D match, TRBD1 (6 bases). The germline V gene encodes CDR1 KGHSH and CDR2 LQKENI. The ends were cut back, 4 bases at V and 2 bases at J, with 14 bases in the middle. This CDR3 has 15 residues. The CDR3 region has the DNA TGTGCCAGCTCACTCTCCGGGACAAAGAACTATGGCTACACCTTC. Encoded protein: CASSLSGTKNYGYTF.